A single sample gave rise to the 23 T cell receptor beta chains below, sequenced in a study of T cells in tumors after PD-1 blockade. The protocol was immunoSEQ multiplex PCR, while the TCRdb copy is restricted to in-frame clones and leaves out a portion. The sample has some 48,000 clones; approximately 75% are singletons. Here the sequenced sample was PBMCs, taken before anti-PD-1 treatment. Receptors originate from a human donor with basal cell carcinoma.

V usage is TRBV5-1 and J usage is TRBJ1-2; D unresolved. The germline V gene has CDR1 SGHRS and CDR2 YFSETQ. The V gene lost 2 bases and the J gene lost 4 bases, with 12 bases spanning the gap. This CDR3 is 14 amino acids long. Written as DNA, the CDR3 is TGCGCCAGCAGCTTAGGCGAAAATTTCTATGGCTACACCTTC. Amino acid sequence: CASSLGENFYGYTF.

By sample fraction, this clone is medium-sized. The chain joins TRBV19 to TRBJ2-1, with TRBD1 identical over 10 bases. Germline V gene data show CDR1 as LNHDA and CDR2 as SQIVND (reference sequence). This CDR3 is built from 19 residues. Trimming at V came to 3 bases and at J to 2 bases, leaving 13 bases not matched to a gene. The CDR3 DNA reads TGTGCCAGTAGTATTCTCCGGACAGGGGGAACCATGGCCTACAATGAGCAGTTCTTC. Translating gives CASSILRTGGTMAYNEQFF.

The sample holds a few counts of this clone. The chain employs TRBV19 and TRBJ1-1; D unresolved. V lost 4 bases to trimming and J lost 1 base, with 13 bases between them. The CDR3 sequence is 15 residues long. In germline, CDR1 is LNHDA, CDR2 SQIVND (reference sequence). This chain's CDR3 is CASSKWAASNTEAFF. DNA for the CDR3: TGTGCCAGTAGTAAGTGGGCCGCCTCGAACACTGAAGCTTTCTTT.

The chain recombines TRBV5-4 with TRBJ1-5; tentative D call: TRBD1 (5 bases). V was cut by 4 bases and J by 4 bases, with 21 bases left in between. Germline lookup yields CDR1 SGHNT and CDR2 YYREEE (reference sequence). The length of the CDR3 is 17 residues. The CDR3 sequence: CASSQGGSLGGNQPQHF. CDR3 bases: TGTGCCAGCAGCCAGGGTGGGTCTCTCGGGGGGAATCAGCCCCAGCATTTT.

The chain links TRBV15 to TRBJ2-1, with D hard to call. CDR1 and CDR2 from the germline V gene are LNHNV and YYDKDF (reference sequence). V dropped 5 bases and J dropped 2 bases, with 10 bases sitting between them. This CDR3 contains 14 residues. In DNA, the CDR3 is TGTGCCACCAGCGTTTTAGCAGCCTACAATGAGCAGTTCTTC. Protein: CATSVLAAYNEQFF.

The chain joins TRBV6-1 to TRBJ1-2; D is undetermined. The CDR3 is made up of 12 amino acids. V gave up 3 bases and J gave up 8 bases, with 10 bases separating them. Germline V lookup: CDR1 MNHNS, CDR2 SASEGT. The CDR3 region is CASSDGTLGYTF. CDR3 DNA sequence: TGTGCCAGCAGTGATGGCACTTTAGGCTACACCTTC.

This clone was observed a single time. The rearrangement joins TRBV15 to TRBJ2-2; 9 bases align to TRBD1. Germline lookup yields CDR1 LNHNV and CDR2 YYDKDF (reference sequence). The CDR3 length is 18 residues. Trimming at V came to 2 bases and at J to 8 bases, leaving 15 bases not matched to a gene. CDR3 in amino acids: CATSRRRGTGWTRGELFF. DNA of the CDR3: TGTGCCACCAGCAGAAGACGAGGGACAGGGTGGACCAGGGGGGAGCTGTTTTTT.

This clone was recorded a few times. The genes are TRBV7-6 and TRBJ1-2, with D possibly matching TRBD1 (5 bases). Trimming took off 0 bases at V and 8 bases at J, with 10 bases between the two ends. CDR1 SGHVS and CDR2 FNYEAQ come from the germline V gene. The CDR3 covers 13 residues. The CDR3 nucleotides read TGTGCCAGCAGCTTAGCTGAGGGGTTCGGCTACACCTTC. Amino acid sequence: CASSLAEGFGYTF.

The CDR3 nucleotides are TGTGCCAGCAGCCAAGATCCCGGGGTTAGCGGTGCCCTCATAGATACGCAGTATTTT. This codes for CASSQDPGVSGALIDTQYF. V is TRBV3-1 (or the pseudogene TRBV3-2) and J is TRBJ2-3; maybe TRBD2 (6 bases). The CDR3 loop spans 19 amino acids. Germline CDR1 and CDR2: LGHDT and YNNKEL (reference sequence). Trimming took 0 bases from V and 5 from J, leaving 24 bases between them.

By share, this clone ranks as medium-sized. The same CDR3 can be traced to other DNA sequences in this sample. The rearrangement joins TRBV19 to TRBJ1-5; perhaps TRBD1 as D (5 bases). V shed 8 bases and J shed 1 base, with 9 bases lying between them. The CDR3 consists of 13 residues. CDR1 and CDR2 from the germline V gene are LNHDA and SQIVND (reference sequence). The CDR3 DNA follows: TGTGCCAGTCGCCGGGACAGCAATCAGCCCCAGCATTTT. Translation: CASRRDSNQPQHF.

This chain links TRBV5-6 with TRBJ2-4; TRBD1 might be the D (5 bases). The V end lost 0 bases, the J end lost 10 bases, and 11 bases lay between the germline ends. Germline-derived CDR1 and CDR2 are SGHDT and YYEEEE. The CDR3 extends over 13 amino acids. The CDR3 DNA sequence: TGTGCCAGCAGCTTGGAGTACAGGCAAATTCAGTACTTC. Translation gives CASSLEYRQIQYF. Complete variable domain (other parts from reference TRBV5-6 and TRBJ2-4): DAGVTQSPTHLIKTRGQQVTLRCSPKSGHDTVSWYQQALGQGPQFIFQYYEEEERQRGNFPDRFSGHQFPNYSSELNVNALLLGDSALYLCASSLEYRQIQYFGAGTRLSVL.

This clone was seen a few times. V usage is TRBV6-2 or TRBV6-3 and J usage is TRBJ1-2; D remains ambiguous. This CDR3 is 15 amino acids long. V was trimmed by 0 bases and J by 1 base, leaving 9 bases between them. Germline CDR1 is MNHEY and CDR2 is SVGEGT. This CDR3 reads CASSYSAASNYGYTF. The CDR3, as DNA: TGTGCCAGCAGTTACTCCGCAGCCAGTAACTATGGCTACACCTTC.

The chain recombines TRBV19 with TRBJ2-1, with a tentative D call TRBD2 (5 bases). Deletions cut 1 base from V and 3 bases from J, with 7 bases between. The length of the CDR3 is 14 residues. In germline, CDR1 is LNHDA, CDR2 SQIVND (reference sequence). CDR3 residues: CASSIGRDYNEQFF. DNA of the CDR3: TGTGCCAGTAGTATAGGTCGGGACTACAATGAGCAGTTCTTC.

This clone was seen more than once but under ten times. The CDR3: CASSGGSGQGKQPQHF. CDR3 in DNA: TGTGCCAGCAGTGGTGGAAGTGGGCAGGGAAAACAGCCCCAGCATTTT. This chain joins TRBV2 and TRBJ1-5; weak D call: TRBD1 (5 bases). Germline V lookup: CDR1 SNHLY, CDR2 FYNNEI. The CDR3 length is 16 residues. V was trimmed by 4 bases and J by 7 bases, leaving 20 bases between them. The whole variable domain, filled in from reference TRBV2 and TRBJ1-5, reads EPEVTQTPSHQVTQMGQEVILRCVPISNHLYFYWYRQILGQKVEFLVSFYNNEISEKSEIFDDQFSVERPDGSNFTLKIRSTKLEDSAMYFCASSGGSGQGKQPQHFGDGTRLSIL.

The rearrangement joins TRBV21-1 to TRBJ2-7; the table's D call, TRBD2, has no DNA check behind it. TRBV21-1 counts as a pseudogene. The CDR3 spans 15 residues. CDR3 bases: TGTGCCAGCAGCAAAGCGCTTCGAGGCACCTACGAGCAGTACTTC. Its translation: CASSKALRGTYEQYF.

This chain connects TRBV18 to TRBJ1-5; the D gene is possibly TRBD1 (5 bases). Germline CDR1 reads KGHSH; CDR2 reads LQKENI. The CDR3 spans 14 residues. Trimming shortened V by 3 bases and J by 4 bases, and 10 bases separated the two germline ends. The CDR3 DNA reads TGTGCCAGCTCACCGTGGCAGGGAAATCAGCCCCAGCATTTT. It is translated as CASSPWQGNQPQHF. Full variable domain (outside the CDR3, taken from reference TRBV18 and TRBJ1-5): NAGVMQNPRHLVRRRGQEARLRCSPMKGHSHVYWYRQLPEEGLKFMVYLQKENIIDESGMPKERFSAEFPKEGPSILRIQQVVRGDSAAYFCASSPWQGNQPQHFGDGTRLSIL.

The J gene is TRBJ2-7, the V gene TRBV6-5, with 11 positions matching TRBD2. V trimming: 6 bases; J trimming: 4 bases; junction bases outside the gene matches: 8. This CDR3 is 15 amino acids long. CDR1 is MNHEY, CDR2 SVGAGI, per germline. The CDR3 DNA follows: TGTGCCAGCAGAGAGATGACTAGCGGGGTTTACGAGCAGTACTTC. Translation gives CASREMTSGVYEQYF.

The V gene is TRBV5-1, the J gene TRBJ1-1; D is uncertain. The germline gives CDR1 SGHRS, CDR2 YFSETQ. The CDR3 is 14 amino acids. The ends were cut back, 0 bases at V and 7 bases at J, with 13 bases in the middle. The CDR3 coding sequence is TGCGCCAGCAGCTTGGGAGGGCAGGTCCTTGAAGCTTTCTTT. Its protein is CASSLGGQVLEAFF.

This clone was recorded once. The chain couples TRBV11-3 to TRBJ2-2; the D call may be TRBD1 or TRBD2 (6 bases each). Germline lookup yields CDR1 SGHNT and CDR2 YENEEA. The CDR3 length is 15 residues. V was shortened by 1 base and J by 5 bases, with 11 bases between the two germline ends. The CDR3 bases are TGTGCCAGCAGCTTAGCGGGGGCAGGGACCGGGGAGCTGTTTTTT. This encodes CASSLAGAGTGELFF.

This clone turned up a few times. This chain connects TRBV28 to TRBJ2-3; D remains unclear. Germline loops: CDR1 MDHEN, CDR2 SYDVKM. V shed 10 bases and J shed 4 bases, with 18 bases lying between them. The CDR3 extends over 14 amino acids. CDR3 loop: CAIPRGPASDTQYF. The CDR3 DNA is TGTGCCATCCCACGAGGACCCGCGTCAGATACGCAGTATTTT.

V and J are TRBV10-2 and TRBJ2-3; TRBD2 agrees at 12 bases. With 3 bases clipped from V and 5 bases from J, the junction kept 6 bases outside the gene matches. The CDR3 totals 16 residues. Germline lookup yields CDR1 WSHSY and CDR2 SAAADI. The CDR3 is CASSDLTSGSRDTQYF. CDR3 sequence (DNA): TGCGCCAGCAGTGACCTGACTAGCGGGAGTAGAGATACGCAGTATTTT.

This chain joins TRBV5-1 and TRBJ1-1; 9 bases are a match to TRBD1. The CDR3 has 17 amino acids. CDR1 is SGHRS and CDR2 is YFSETQ in the germline V gene. Losses at the gene ends were 9 bases for V and 1 base for J; bases not matched to a gene: 16. CDR3 sequence: CATKRVPGQGPNTEAFF. CDR3 in DNA: TGCGCCACCAAACGAGTCCCGGGACAGGGACCGAACACTGAAGCTTTCTTT.

The V gene is TRBV10-1, the J gene TRBJ2-1, with D possibly being TRBD1 or TRBD2 (5 bases each). Germline V gene sequence: CDR1 WNHNN, CDR2 SYGVQD (reference sequence). The V gene lost 3 bases and the J gene lost 12 bases, with 18 bases spanning the gap. CDR3 length: 14 amino acids. CDR3 coding DNA: TGCGCCAGCAGTGAAGGGGACCCGCCCTGGGGGCAGTTCTTC. Translated: CASSEGDPPWGQFF.